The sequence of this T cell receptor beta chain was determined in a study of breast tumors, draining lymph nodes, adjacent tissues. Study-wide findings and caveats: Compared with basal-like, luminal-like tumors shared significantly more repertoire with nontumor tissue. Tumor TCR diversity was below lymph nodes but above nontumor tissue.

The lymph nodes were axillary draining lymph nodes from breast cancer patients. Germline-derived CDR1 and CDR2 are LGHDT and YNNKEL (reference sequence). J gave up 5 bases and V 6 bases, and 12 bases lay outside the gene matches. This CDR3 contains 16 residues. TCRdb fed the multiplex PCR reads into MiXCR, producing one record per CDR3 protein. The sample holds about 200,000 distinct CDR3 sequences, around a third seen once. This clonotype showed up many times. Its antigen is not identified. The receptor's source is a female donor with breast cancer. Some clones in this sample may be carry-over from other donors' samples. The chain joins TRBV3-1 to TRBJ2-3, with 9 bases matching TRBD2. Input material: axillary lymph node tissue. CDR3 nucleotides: TGTGCCAGCAGTGGCGGGAGGGCCACAGGTATAGATACGCAGTATTTT. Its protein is CASSGGRATGIDTQYF.